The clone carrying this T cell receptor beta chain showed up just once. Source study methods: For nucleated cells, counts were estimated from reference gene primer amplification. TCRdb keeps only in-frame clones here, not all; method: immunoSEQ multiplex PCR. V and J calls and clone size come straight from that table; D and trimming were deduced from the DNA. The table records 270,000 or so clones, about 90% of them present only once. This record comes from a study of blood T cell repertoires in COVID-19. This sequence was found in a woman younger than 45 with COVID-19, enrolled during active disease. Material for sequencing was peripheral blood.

The CDR3 DNA follows: TGTGCCAGCAGCCAAGGGGTTCAGCCCCAGCATTTT. Its protein is CASSQGVQPQHF. J is TRBJ1-5 and V is TRBV28; D might be TRBD1 (5 bases). CDR3 length: 12 amino acids. Trimming pared 6 bases from V and 6 bases from J, leaving 9 bases between. From germline, CDR1 is MDHEN and CDR2 SYDVKM.